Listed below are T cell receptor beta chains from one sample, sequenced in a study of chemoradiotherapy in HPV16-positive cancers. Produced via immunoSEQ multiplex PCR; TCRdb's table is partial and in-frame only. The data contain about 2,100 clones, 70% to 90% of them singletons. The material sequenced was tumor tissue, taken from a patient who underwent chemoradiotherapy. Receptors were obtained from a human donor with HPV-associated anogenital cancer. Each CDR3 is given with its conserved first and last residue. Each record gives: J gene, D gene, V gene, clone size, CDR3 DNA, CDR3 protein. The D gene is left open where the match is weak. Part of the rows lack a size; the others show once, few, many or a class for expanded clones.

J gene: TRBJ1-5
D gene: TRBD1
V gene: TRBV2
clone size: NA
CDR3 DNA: TGTGCCAGCATGTTAGGGACCGGGACAGGGATTCTAGGCAATCAGCCCCAGCATTTT
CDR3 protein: CASMLGTGTGILGNQPQHF

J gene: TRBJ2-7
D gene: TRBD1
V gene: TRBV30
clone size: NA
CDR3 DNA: TGTGCCTGGAGTCCATCGGACAGGAGAACCTACGAGCAGTACTTC
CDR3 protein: CAWSPSDRRTYEQYF

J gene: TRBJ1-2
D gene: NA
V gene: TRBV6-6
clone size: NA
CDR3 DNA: TGTGCCAGCAGCCCTATCGAGCCCTATGGCTACACCTTC
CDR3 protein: CASSPIEPYGYTF

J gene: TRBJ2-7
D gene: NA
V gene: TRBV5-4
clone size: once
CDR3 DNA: TGTGCCAGCAGGGCCTTAAGCTCCTACGAGCAGTACTTC
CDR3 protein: CASRALSSYEQYF

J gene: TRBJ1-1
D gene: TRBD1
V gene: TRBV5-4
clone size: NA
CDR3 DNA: TGTGCCAGCAGCCCACGGACAGGCGCCCCCACTGAAGCTTTCTTT
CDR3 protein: CASSPRTGAPTEAFF

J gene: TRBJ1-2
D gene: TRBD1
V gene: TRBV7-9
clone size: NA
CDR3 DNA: TGTGCCAGCAGTCATGGACAGGGAGCTCCCTATGGCTACACCTTC
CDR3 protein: CASSHGQGAPYGYTF

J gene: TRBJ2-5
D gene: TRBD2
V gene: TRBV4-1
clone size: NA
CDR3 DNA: TGCGCCAGCAGCCAGAGCGGGGGGCCCAAGACCCAGTACTTC
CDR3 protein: CASSQSGGPKTQYF

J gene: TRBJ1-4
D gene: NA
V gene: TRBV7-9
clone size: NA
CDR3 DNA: TGTGCCAGCAGGCAAGACCCGGGAAATGGGAAACTGTTTTTT
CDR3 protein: CASRQDPGNGKLFF

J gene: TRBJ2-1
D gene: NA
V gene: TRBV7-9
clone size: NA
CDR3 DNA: TGTGCCAGCAGCTCAAGGGCCGGGCCGTTGAGTGAGCAGTTCTTC
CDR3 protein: CASSSRAGPLSEQFF

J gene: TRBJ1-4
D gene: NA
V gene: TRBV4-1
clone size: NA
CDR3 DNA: TGCGCCAGCAGCCAGGGGCAGGGGTCAACTAATGAAAAACTGTTTTTT
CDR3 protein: CASSQGQGSTNEKLFF

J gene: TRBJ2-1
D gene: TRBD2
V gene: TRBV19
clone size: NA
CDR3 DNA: TGTGCCAGTAGTATACCTAGCGGGAGCTATGAGCAGTTCTTC
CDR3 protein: CASSIPSGSYEQFF

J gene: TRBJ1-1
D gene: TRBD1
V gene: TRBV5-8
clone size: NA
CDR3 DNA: TGTGCCAGCAGCAGACAGGGACTAGGCACTGAAGCTTTCTTT
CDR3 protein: CASSRQGLGTEAFF

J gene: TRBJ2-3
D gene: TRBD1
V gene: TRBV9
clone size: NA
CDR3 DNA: TGTGCCAGCAGCGTGGGACAGGGAAGGGCAGATACGCAGTATTTT
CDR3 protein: CASSVGQGRADTQYF

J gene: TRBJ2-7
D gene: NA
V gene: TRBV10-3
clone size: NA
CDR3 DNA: TGTGCCATCAGTGTAGGGGCGGGATCCTACGAGCAGTACTTC
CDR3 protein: CAISVGAGSYEQYF

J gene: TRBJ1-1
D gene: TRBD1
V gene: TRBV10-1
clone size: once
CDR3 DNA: TGCGCCAATCCCTCCTCCGGGACAGAGACGAACACTGAAGCTTTCTTT
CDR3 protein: CANPSSGTETNTEAFF

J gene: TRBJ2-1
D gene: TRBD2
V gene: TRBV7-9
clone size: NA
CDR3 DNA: TGTGCCAGCAGCCAACTAGCGGGGGGCCTGGGAGGGCAGTTCTTC
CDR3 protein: CASSQLAGGLGGQFF

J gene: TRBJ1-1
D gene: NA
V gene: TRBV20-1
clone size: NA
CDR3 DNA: TGCAGTGCACGGGTGTCTTGGGAAGCTTTCTTT
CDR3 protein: CSARVSWEAFF

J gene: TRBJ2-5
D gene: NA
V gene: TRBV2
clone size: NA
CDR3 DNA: TGTGCCAGCAGTCTCCGAGAGACCCAGTACTTC
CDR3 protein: CASSLRETQYF

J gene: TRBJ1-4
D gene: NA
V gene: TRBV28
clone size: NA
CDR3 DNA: TGTGCCAGCAGAAACGGGGAAAATGAAAAACTGTTTTTT
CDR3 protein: CASRNGENEKLFF

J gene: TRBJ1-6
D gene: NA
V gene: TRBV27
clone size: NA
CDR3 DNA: TGTGCCAGCAGTTTTGGACATCCTAATTCACCCCTCCACTTT
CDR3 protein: CASSFGHPNSPLHF

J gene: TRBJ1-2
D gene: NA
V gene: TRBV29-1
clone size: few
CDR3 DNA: TGCAGCGTTGACGGGCGTGTCGGAACGACCGTCCTATACACCTTC
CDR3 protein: CSVDGRVGTTVLYTF

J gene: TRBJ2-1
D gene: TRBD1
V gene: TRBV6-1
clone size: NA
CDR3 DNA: TGTGCCAGCAGCCGGACAGGCTCCTACAATGAGCAGTTCTTC
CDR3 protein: CASSRTGSYNEQFF

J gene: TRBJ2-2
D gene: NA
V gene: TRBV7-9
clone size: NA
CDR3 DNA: TGTGCCGCTCCCTGGGGGACGACCAGCGGGGAGCTGTTTTTT
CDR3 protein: CAAPWGTTSGELFF

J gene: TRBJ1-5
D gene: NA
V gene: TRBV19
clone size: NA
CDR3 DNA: TGTGCCAGTAGTATGACGGCCCTTGGGCATCAGCCCCAGCATTTT
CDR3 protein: CASSMTALGHQPQHF

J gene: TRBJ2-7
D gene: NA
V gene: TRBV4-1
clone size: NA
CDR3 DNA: TGCGCCAGCAGCCTTGGGAAGGGCTACGAGCAGTACTTC
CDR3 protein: CASSLGKGYEQYF

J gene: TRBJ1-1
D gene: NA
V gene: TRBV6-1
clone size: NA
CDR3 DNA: TGTGCCAGCAGGCACGGATTGGCGGCTGAAGCTTTCTTT
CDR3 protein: CASRHGLAAEAFF

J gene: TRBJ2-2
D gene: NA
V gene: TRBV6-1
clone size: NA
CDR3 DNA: TGTGCCAGCCTCCCGTGGGGTGCTTCCTCCGGGGAGCTGTTTTTT
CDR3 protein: CASLPWGASSGELFF

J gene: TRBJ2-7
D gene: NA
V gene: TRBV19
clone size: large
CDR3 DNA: TGTGCCAGTAGTCCTCGGGACTTATCCTACGAGCAGTACTTC
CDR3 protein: CASSPRDLSYEQYF

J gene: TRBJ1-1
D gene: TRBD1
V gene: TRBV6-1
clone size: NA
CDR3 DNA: TGTGCCAGCACCCCGGACAGGGGCAGCACTGAAGCTTTCTTT
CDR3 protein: CASTPDRGSTEAFF

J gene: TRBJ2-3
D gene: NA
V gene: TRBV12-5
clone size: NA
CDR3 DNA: TGTGCTAGTGGTTTGGTCTCAGATACGCAGTATTTT
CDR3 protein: CASGLVSDTQYF

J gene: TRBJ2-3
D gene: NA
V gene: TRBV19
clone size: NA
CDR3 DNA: TGTGCCAGTAGTATAGATCTTAGTACGGGGCTCGGGGATACGCAGTATTTT
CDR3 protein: CASSIDLSTGLGDTQYF

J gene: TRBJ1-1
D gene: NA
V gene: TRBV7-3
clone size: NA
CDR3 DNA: TGTGCCAGCAACTTGTCAGCCAGTAGGAGGGACACTGAAGCTTTCTTT
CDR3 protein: CASNLSASRRDTEAFF

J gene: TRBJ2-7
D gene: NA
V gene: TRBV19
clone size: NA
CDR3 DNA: TGTGCCAGTAGTAGGGGGGCTACCTACGAGCAGTACTTC
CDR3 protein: CASSRGATYEQYF

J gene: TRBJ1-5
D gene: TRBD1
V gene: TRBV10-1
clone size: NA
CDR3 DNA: TGCGCCAGCAGTGAGTCCAGGACAGGGAGGATCCAGCCCCAGCATTTT
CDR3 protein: CASSESRTGRIQPQHF

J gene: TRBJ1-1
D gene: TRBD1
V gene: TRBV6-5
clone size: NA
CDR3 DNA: TGTGCCAGCAGTCACCGGGACAGGGTCACTGAAGCTTTCTTT
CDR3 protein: CASSHRDRVTEAFF

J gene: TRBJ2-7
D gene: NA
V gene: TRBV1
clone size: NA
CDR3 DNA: TGCACCAGCAGCCATCGGACAGGGGCCAACGAGCAGTACTTC
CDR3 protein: CTSSHRTGANEQYF

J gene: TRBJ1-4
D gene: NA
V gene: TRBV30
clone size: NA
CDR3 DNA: TGTGCCTGGACGCGGGGATTCGGTAATGAAAAACTGTTTTTT
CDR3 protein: CAWTRGFGNEKLFF

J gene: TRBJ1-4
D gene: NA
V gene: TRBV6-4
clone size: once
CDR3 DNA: TGTGCCAGCAGTGTCCCCGAGGGGGAGGAAAAACTGTTTTTT
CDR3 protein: CASSVPEGEEKLFF

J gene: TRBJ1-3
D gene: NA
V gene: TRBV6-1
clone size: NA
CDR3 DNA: TGTGCCAGCAGGACTGACTACTCTGGAAACACCATATATTTT
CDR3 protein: CASRTDYSGNTIYF

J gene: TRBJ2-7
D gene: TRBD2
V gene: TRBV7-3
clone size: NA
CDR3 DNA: TGTGCCAGCAGCCGAAGAGGCGGGGGGGTAAACGAGCAGTACTTC
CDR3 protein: CASSRRGGGVNEQYF

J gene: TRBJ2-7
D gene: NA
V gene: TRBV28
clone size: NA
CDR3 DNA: TGTGCCAGCAGCCTAGGGGTGAGGGGCGAGCAGTACTTC
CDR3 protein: CASSLGVRGEQYF

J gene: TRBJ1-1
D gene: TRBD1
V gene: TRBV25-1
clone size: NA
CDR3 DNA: TGTGCCAGCAGTGAATTGGGGACAGAGAACACTGAAGCTTTCTTT
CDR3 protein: CASSELGTENTEAFF

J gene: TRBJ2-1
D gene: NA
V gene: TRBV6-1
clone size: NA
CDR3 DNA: TGTGCCAGCATTCGAGCGTCCTACAATGAGCAGTTCTTC
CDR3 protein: CASIRASYNEQFF

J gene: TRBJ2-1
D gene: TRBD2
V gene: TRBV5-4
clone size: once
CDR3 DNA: TGTGCCAGCAGCCCCACGGGACTAGCGGGGCTTGTTAGCTCCTACAATGAGCAGTTCTTC
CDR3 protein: CASSPTGLAGLVSSYNEQFF

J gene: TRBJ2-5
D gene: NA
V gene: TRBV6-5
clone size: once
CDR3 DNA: TGTGCCAGCTCCTCCCTCGGGGCCTCCGGGGAGACCCAGTACTTC
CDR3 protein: CASSSLGASGETQYF

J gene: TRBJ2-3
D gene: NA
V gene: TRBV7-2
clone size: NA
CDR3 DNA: TGTGCCAGCAGCTTATTGGGAGCAGATACGCAGTATTTT
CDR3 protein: CASSLLGADTQYF

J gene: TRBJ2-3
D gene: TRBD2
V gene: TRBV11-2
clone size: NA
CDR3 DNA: TGTGCCAGCAGCTTAGTTCCTAGCGGGAGACCAACAGATACGCAGTATTTT
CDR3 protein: CASSLVPSGRPTDTQYF

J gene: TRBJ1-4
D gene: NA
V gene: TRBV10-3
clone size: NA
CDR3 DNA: TGTGCCACGGGGACGGGCGCAACTAATGAAAAACTGTTTTTT
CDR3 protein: CATGTGATNEKLFF

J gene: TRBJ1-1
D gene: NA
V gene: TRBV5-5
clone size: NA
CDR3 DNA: TGTGCCAGCAGCGCAAACAGGGTACCTGAAGCTTTCTTT
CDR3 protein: CASSANRVPEAFF

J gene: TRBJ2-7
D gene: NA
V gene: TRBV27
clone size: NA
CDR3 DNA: TGTGCCAGCAGTTTACCGCTGGGGTCCGAGCAGTACTTC
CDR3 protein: CASSLPLGSEQYF

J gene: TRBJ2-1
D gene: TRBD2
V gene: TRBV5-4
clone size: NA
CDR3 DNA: TGTGCCAGCAGCTTGGGACTAGCGGAGAATGAGCAGTTCTTC
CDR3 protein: CASSLGLAENEQFF

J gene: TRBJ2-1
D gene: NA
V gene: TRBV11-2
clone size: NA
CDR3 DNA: TGTGCCAGCAGCTTCCGGGCGGACAGCTCCTACAATGAGCAGTTCTTC
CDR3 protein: CASSFRADSSYNEQFF

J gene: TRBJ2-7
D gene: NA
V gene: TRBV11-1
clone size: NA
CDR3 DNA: TGTGCCAGCAGCTTAGAGTTAGGACCCCACGAGCAGTACTTC
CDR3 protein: CASSLELGPHEQYF

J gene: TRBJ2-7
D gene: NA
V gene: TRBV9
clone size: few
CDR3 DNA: TGTGCCAGCAGCGTAGACTCGGCGGCAGGGACGTACGAGCAGTACTTC
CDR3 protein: CASSVDSAAGTYEQYF

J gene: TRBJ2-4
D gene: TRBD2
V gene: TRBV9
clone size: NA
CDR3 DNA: TGTGCCAGCAGCCCCTCCCGCGGGAGTAGGGCGGCCAAAAACATTCAGTACTTC
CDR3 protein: CASSPSRGSRAAKNIQYF